The following is a T cell receptor beta chain sequence with its context. V was clipped by 3 bases and J by 3 bases, with 8 bases between them. Germline loops: CDR1 LNHNV, CDR2 YYDKDF (reference sequence). This CDR3 has 13 amino acids. The data are from a study of cytomegalovirus exposure and HLA in healthy donors. PCR amplification relied on 60 Vbeta primers (plus 13 Jbeta primers). Sequencing was performed with immunoSEQ multiplex PCR; in TCRdb, only in-frame clones are kept and a portion is missing. The sample comprises 140,000 or so clones, roughly 9.4% of which are singletons, and less than 2% rests with the top ten.

The sample taken for sequencing was PBMCs. This TCR came from a male donor in good health and CMV-seronegative. The J gene is TRBJ1-1, the V gene TRBV15; D might be TRBD1 (5 bases). CDR3 in amino acids: CATSRWGDTEAFF. DNA of the CDR3: TGTGCCACCAGCAGGTGGGGCGACACTGAAGCTTTCTTT.